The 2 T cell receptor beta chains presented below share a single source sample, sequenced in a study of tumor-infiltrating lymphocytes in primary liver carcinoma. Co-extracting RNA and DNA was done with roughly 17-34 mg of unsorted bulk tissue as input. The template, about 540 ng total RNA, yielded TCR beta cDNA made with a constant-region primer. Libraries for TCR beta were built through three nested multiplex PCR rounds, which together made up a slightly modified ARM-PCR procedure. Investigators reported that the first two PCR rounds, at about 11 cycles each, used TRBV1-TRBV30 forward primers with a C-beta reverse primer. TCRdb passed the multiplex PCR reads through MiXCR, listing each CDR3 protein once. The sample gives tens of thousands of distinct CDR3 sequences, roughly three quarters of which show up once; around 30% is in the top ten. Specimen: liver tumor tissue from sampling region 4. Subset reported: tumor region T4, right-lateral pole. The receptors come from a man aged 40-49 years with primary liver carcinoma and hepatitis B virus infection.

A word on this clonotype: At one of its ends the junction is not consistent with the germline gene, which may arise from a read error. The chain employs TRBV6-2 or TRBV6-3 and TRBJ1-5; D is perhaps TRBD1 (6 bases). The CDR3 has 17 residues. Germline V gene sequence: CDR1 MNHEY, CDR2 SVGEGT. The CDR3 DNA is TGTGCCACCAGTTACTATGGGCAGGGGTTAGGGAATCAGCCCCAGCATTTT. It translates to CATSYYGQGLGNQPQHF.

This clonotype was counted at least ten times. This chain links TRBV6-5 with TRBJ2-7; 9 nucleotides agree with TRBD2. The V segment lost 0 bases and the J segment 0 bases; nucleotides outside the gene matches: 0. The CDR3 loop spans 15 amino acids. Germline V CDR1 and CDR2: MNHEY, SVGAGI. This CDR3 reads CASSYSTSGSYEQYF. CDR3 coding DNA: TGTGCCAGCAGTTACTCGACTAGCGGCTCCTACGAGCAGTACTTC.